This record looks at one TCR beta chain sequence and its context. Its antigen is still unknown. This entry belongs to a study of regulatory T cells in long-lasting Graves disease. Time point specified: newly diagnosed GD, antithyroid drugs for less than 3 months. PBMC RNA was the source of the TCR library. Whole-study findings and limits: Tissue studied was limited to peripheral blood, excluding thyroid tissue. The small sample size may have reduced accuracy.

Arm-PCR of CDR3 regions and iRepertoire HTBI primers were the basis on which TCR beta libraries were built. TCRdb recomputed calls from the multiplex PCR reads with MiXCR, one row per CDR3 protein. Found here are roughly 610,000 distinct CDR3 sequences, 16% of them singletons; the top ten hold about 12%. The CDR3 sequence is 15 residues long. V was clipped by 5 bases and J by 5 bases; unmatched bases: 7. Per the germline V gene, CDR1 is SGHNT and CDR2 is YENEEA. The same sample was also used in a study of T cells in Graves' hyperthyroidism and ophthalmopathy. This second study notes: A set of HTBI primers served as the primers for a first-round RT-PCR of the TCR CDR3.

The source is a man younger than 35 with Graves disease. The specimen comprised peripheral blood mononuclear cells (PBMCs), sampled at new diagnosis, from a patient treated with antithyroid drugs. V is TRBV11-3 and J is TRBJ2-7; 12 bases fit TRBD2. The CDR3 loop reads CASSARLAGENEQYF. The CDR3, as DNA: TGTGCCAGCAGCGCGAGACTAGCGGGAGAAAACGAGCAGTACTTC.